This TCR beta chain was identified in a study of response to subunit inactivated influenza vaccine. Study observations and caveats: With each seasonal influenza vaccination, the authors suggested, few new T cells are recruited.

MiXCR was run by TCRdb on the RT-PCR reads, yielding one entry per CDR3 protein. This table has over 750,000 distinct CDR3 sequences, approximately 21% appearing once. This clonotype was seen only a few times. The antigen is undetermined. V lost 0 bases and J lost 3, with 6 bases in between. CDR1 is DFQATT and CDR2 is SNEGSKA in the germline V gene (reference sequence). The CDR3 is 14 amino acids. The sample in question was PBMCs from blood, obtained 4 to 6 days after vaccination. The receptor was derived from a man aged 45-65 years who received an inactivated influenza vaccine. The rearrangement joins TRBV20-1 to TRBJ2-6; no reliable D call. The CDR3 region is CSARDDLGANVLTF. For the CDR3, the DNA is TGCAGTGCTAGAGATGATCTTGGGGCCAACGTCCTGACTTTC.